A single sample gave rise to the 20 T cell receptor beta chains below, sequenced in a study of monozygotic twins with inflammatory bowel disease. TCRdb derives one entry per CDR3 protein from the 5' RACE reads, leaving out DNA. The sample's table shows about 380,000 distinct CDR3 sequences. Sample: blood. Source of these receptors: a human donor with ulcerative colitis or Crohn's disease, or a healthy co-twin of an affected twin (not recorded which).

This rearrangement joins TRBV14 to TRBJ1-2; TCRdb reports TRBD1, a call that lacks DNA to check it against. The CDR3 runs to 14 residues. The germline V gene encodes CDR1 SGHDN and CDR2 FVKESK. CDR3: CASSPSGVRYGYTF.

The V gene is TRBV6-1, the J gene TRBJ2-3; TCRdb picks TRBD1, but there is no DNA to check that call. The length of the CDR3 is 15 residues. Germline CDR1 is MNHNS and CDR2 is SASEGT. This chain's CDR3 is CASTGLGSATDTQYF.

The CDR3 sequence: CASSSFASGGTNEQFF. J is TRBJ2-1 and V is TRBV28; TCRdb's D call of TRBD2 is untestable without DNA. Germline values: CDR1 MDHEN, CDR2 SYDVKM. There are 16 residues in the CDR3.

The chain is built from TRBV6-2 or TRBV6-3 and TRBJ2-3; the TRBD2 assignment by TCRdb is unverifiable without DNA. The CDR3 spans 18 residues. The germline gives CDR1 MNHEY, CDR2 SVGEGT. The CDR3 spells CASSYYPSGGQSTDTQYF.

The chain joins TRBV12-3 or TRBV12-4 to TRBJ2-4. This CDR3 comprises 13 residues. CDR3 protein: CASSFSAKNIQYF.

The chain has TRBV19 and TRBJ1-2; checking the TCRdb D call of TRBD1 is not possible without DNA. The germline gives CDR1 LNHDA, CDR2 SQIVND (reference sequence). The CDR3 extends over 16 amino acids. The CDR3: CASSIGGGQSNYGYTF.

CDR3 amino acids: CASSPEDSYNEQFF. The chain links TRBV4-2 to TRBJ2-1. Germline CDR1 is LGHNA and CDR2 is YNFKEQ. This CDR3 region has 14 residues.

V is TRBV3-1 and J is TRBJ1-3. The CDR3 spans 15 residues. The V gene's germline CDR1 is LGHDT and CDR2 YNNKEL (reference sequence). CDR3 sequence: CASSQNGQRGNTIYF.

This CDR3 reads CASSLAVGQGWETQYF. This sequence joins TRBV7-2 and TRBJ2-5; TCRdb names TRBD1, which stays unverified in the absence of DNA. The germline gives CDR1 SGHTA, CDR2 FQGNSA. The CDR3 runs 16 residues.

The chain is built from TRBV6-2 or TRBV6-3 and TRBJ2-2; the D call of TRBD2 rests on TCRdb alone, since no DNA is present to check it. CDR1 is MNHEY, CDR2 SVGEGT, per germline. CDR3 length: 16 amino acids. The CDR3 spells CASSLAASKNTGELFF.

The V call is TRBV4-2, the J call TRBJ1-6; TCRdb's D call, TRBD1, is unchecked because there is no DNA. Germline V gene data show CDR1 as LGHNA and CDR2 as YNFKEQ. This CDR3 has 13 residues. This CDR3 reads CASSQVRDSPLHF.

This chain joins TRBV7-9 and TRBJ2-3; TCRdb's D gene call, TRBD2, goes unchecked for lack of DNA. The CDR3 is made up of 16 amino acids. Germline CDR1 reads SEHNR; CDR2 reads FQNEAQ (reference sequence). The CDR3 reads CASSYGELLGTDTQYF.

The chain couples TRBV7-3 to TRBJ2-5; no DNA is available, so the TRBD1 call from TCRdb remains unchecked. Germline lookup yields CDR1 SGHTA and CDR2 FQGTGA. The CDR3 runs to 14 residues. The CDR3: CASSKTGSQETQYF.

This chain joins TRBV4-3 and TRBJ1-4; TCRdb names TRBD1, which stays unverified in the absence of DNA. The CDR3 has 16 amino acids. The V gene's germline CDR1 is LGHNA and CDR2 YSLEER. The CDR3 is CASIQGQGATNEKLFF.

The genes are TRBV25-1 and TRBJ1-6. Germline-derived CDR1 and CDR2 are MGHDK and SYGVNS. CDR3 length: 18 amino acids. The CDR3 sequence: CASSGEFRARGYNSPLHF.

The CDR3 is CASSAASGGQETQYF. This chain links TRBV6-4 with TRBJ2-5; TCRdb indicates TRBD2, and absent DNA this call remains unverified. This CDR3 spans 15 amino acids. CDR1 MRHNA and CDR2 SNTAGT come from the germline V gene.

The chain combines TRBV19 with TRBJ2-6; TCRdb's D gene call, TRBD2, goes unchecked for lack of DNA. This CDR3 spans 17 amino acids. Germline V gene sequence: CDR1 LNHDA, CDR2 SQIVND (reference sequence). The CDR3 loop reads CASSIVPAGGRANVLTF.

The J gene is TRBJ2-7, the V gene TRBV28; TCRdb proposes TRBD2, but this gene call is untestable without DNA. Germline lookup yields CDR1 MDHEN and CDR2 SYDVKM. This CDR3 is 13 amino acids long. The CDR3 region is CASSRTPTYEQYF.

This CDR3 reads CASSIAGGDNEQFF. V and J are TRBV19 and TRBJ2-1; TCRdb lists TRBD1, though no DNA is available to test this call. The germline V gene encodes CDR1 LNHDA and CDR2 SQIVND (reference sequence). The CDR3 totals 14 residues.

The V call is TRBV7-3, the J call TRBJ2-1; the TCRdb D gene call, TRBD2, has no DNA to confirm it. This CDR3 is built from 17 residues. Germline values: CDR1 SGHTA, CDR2 FQGTGA. The CDR3 loop reads CASSHWKAGGRFVEQFF.